This is a list of T cell receptor beta chains from one sample in a study of T cell responses to AZD1222 COVID-19 vaccine. Measured with immunoSEQ multiplex PCR; TCRdb has only the in-frame clones, and not every one. The profile shows around 100,000 clones, approximately 90% of them singletons. Specimen: peripheral blood, collected on day 0 of AZD1222 vaccination. The receptors come from an adult in good health. CDR3s include the opening cysteine and the closing phenylalanine or tryptophan. The D gene is left open where the match is weak. The size of a clone is reported for some rows only, either as once, few or many, or as a class for expanded clones.

CDR3	DNA	V	D	size	J
CATKSGAGGLYEQYF	TGTGCCACCAAAAGCGGGGCGGGGGGGCTCTACGAGCAGTACTTC	TRBV27	TRBD2	many	TRBJ2-7
CASSQGDGGYTF	TGTGCCAGCAGCCAAGGGGACGGTGGCTACACCTTC	TRBV3-1/TRBV3-2	NA	few	TRBJ1-2
CASSSGQENQPQHF	TGTGCCAGCAGTTCGGGACAGGAAAATCAGCCCCAGCATTTT	TRBV6-6	TRBD1	NA	TRBJ1-5
CASSYTQAEQYF	TGTGCCAGCAGTTATACCCAGGCCGAGCAGTACTTC	TRBV6-2/TRBV6-3	NA	NA	TRBJ2-7
CASSFDSPEAFF	TGTGCCAGCAGTTTCGATAGCCCTGAAGCTTTCTTT	TRBV6-2/TRBV6-3	NA	once	TRBJ1-1
CASRLAHFSNHQHF	TGTGCAAGTCGCTTAGCACACTTCTCCAATCACCAGCATTTT	TRBV12-2	NA	NA	TRBJ1-5
CASSLLQGGTEAFF	TGTGCCAGCAGTTTGCTTCAGGGTGGCACTGAAGCTTTCTTT	TRBV28	NA	NA	TRBJ1-1
CASSMTPNEQYF	TGTGCCAGTAGTATGACTCCCAACGAGCAGTACTTC	TRBV19	NA	NA	TRBJ2-7
CASSLAVSSDTYEQYF	TGCGCCAGCAGCTTAGCCGTGTCTAGCGACACCTACGAGCAGTACTTC	TRBV4-3	NA	NA	TRBJ2-7
CASSPGEETQYF	TGTGCCAGCTCACCAGGGGAGGAGACCCAGTACTTC	TRBV18	NA	NA	TRBJ2-5
CASSLEAGSSYEQYF	TGTGCCAGCAGCTTAGAGGCAGGGAGCTCCTACGAGCAGTACTTC	TRBV7-8	NA	NA	TRBJ2-7
CASSQDLGTGGHYFRTDTQYF	TGCGCCAGCAGCCAAGACCTCGGGACAGGGGGGCATTATTTTCGCACAGATACGCAGTATTTT	TRBV4-3	TRBD1	once	TRBJ2-3
CAISLTSGSTDTQYF	TGTGCCATCAGCCTGACTAGCGGGAGTACAGATACGCAGTATTTT	TRBV10-3	TRBD2	NA	TRBJ2-3
CASSLGSIGYEQYF	TGTGCCAGCAGCTTAGGATCGATTGGGTACGAGCAGTACTTC	TRBV7-9	NA	NA	TRBJ2-7
CASSVQGTDTQYF	TGTGCCAGCAGTGTGCAGGGCACAGATACGCAGTATTTT	TRBV2	NA	NA	TRBJ2-3
CASSQLLGGSGANVLTF	TGCGCCAGCAGCCAACTCTTAGGGGGCTCTGGGGCCAACGTCCTGACTTTC	TRBV4-3	NA	NA	TRBJ2-6
CATAGSSSYEQYF	TGTGCCACCGCCGGTAGTAGCTCCTACGAGCAGTACTTC	TRBV12-3/TRBV12-4	NA	NA	TRBJ2-7
CASSQDPGGRAPLHF	TGTGCCAGCAGCCAAGACCCCGGGGGCCGGGCACCCCTCCACTTT	TRBV14	NA	few	TRBJ1-6
CASSYSAPGGNEQFF	TGTGCCAGCAGTTACTCAGCGCCGGGGGGGAATGAGCAGTTCTTC	TRBV6-2/TRBV6-3	TRBD2	NA	TRBJ2-1
CASSYRGADTGELFF	TGTGCCAGCAGTTACCGCGGGGCAGACACCGGGGAGCTGTTTTTT	TRBV6-2/TRBV6-3	NA	NA	TRBJ2-2
CASSLDGFSQETQYF	TGTGCCAGCAGCTTAGACGGCTTCTCCCAAGAGACCCAGTACTTC	TRBV11-2	NA	NA	TRBJ2-5
CASSRRGGTETQYF	TGTGCCAGCAGCCGTCGGGGGGGCACTGAGACCCAGTACTTC	TRBV7-2	TRBD2	NA	TRBJ2-5
CASSQDSGGNTIYF	TGCGCCAGCAGCCAAGATTCTGGTGGAAACACCATATATTTT	TRBV4-3	NA	NA	TRBJ1-3
CASSPENGYEQYF	TGTGCCAGCAGCCCCGAGAATGGTTACGAGCAGTACTTC	TRBV3-1/TRBV3-2	NA	NA	TRBJ2-7
CASSSGLAVTGELFF	TGCGCCAGCAGCTCGGGACTAGCGGTTACCGGGGAGCTGTTTTTT	TRBV5-1	TRBD2	NA	TRBJ2-2
CASSEPGQGLRRQYF	TGTGCCAGCAGTGAACCGGGACAGGGTCTAAGGCGGCAGTACTTC	TRBV6-1	TRBD1	NA	TRBJ2-7
CASSLGPGQGTGANVLTF	TGCGCCAGCAGCTTGGGTCCGGGACAGGGGACTGGGGCCAACGTCCTGACTTTC	TRBV5-1	TRBD1	once	TRBJ2-6
CASSYSPSNTIYF	TGTGCCAGCAGTTACTCCCCCTCCAACACCATATATTTT	TRBV6-5	NA	NA	TRBJ1-3
CASSRTGSGRGNEQFF	TGTGCCAGCAGTCGCACGGGGAGCGGGAGAGGCAATGAGCAGTTCTTC	TRBV6-2/TRBV6-3	TRBD2	NA	TRBJ2-1
CASSLGANYEQYF	TGCGCCAGCAGCTTGGGGGCGAACTACGAGCAGTACTTC	TRBV5-1	NA	once	TRBJ2-7
CASSRTSGPDTQYF	TGTGCCAGCAGTAGGACTAGCGGACCAGATACGCAGTATTTT	TRBV6-2/TRBV6-3	TRBD2	few	TRBJ2-3
CASSSTLRSYNSPLHF	TGTGCCAGCAGCTCGACCCTACGGTCCTATAATTCACCCCTCCACTTT	TRBV7-9	NA	NA	TRBJ1-6
CASSTDWTEAFF	TGTGCCAGCAGCACCGATTGGACTGAAGCTTTCTTT	TRBV7-9	NA	NA	TRBJ1-1
CASSVGGTGYNEQYF	TGTGCCAGCAGCGTAGGGGGGACAGGGTATAACGAGCAGTACTTC	TRBV9	TRBD1	NA	TRBJ2-7
CASSSGGSDETQYF	TGCGCCAGCAGCTCAGGCGGTAGCGATGAGACCCAGTACTTC	TRBV5-1	NA	NA	TRBJ2-5
CASSPGTGKYYEQYF	TGTGCCAGCAGCCCTGGGACAGGGAAATACTACGAGCAGTACTTC	TRBV6-2/TRBV6-3	TRBD1	NA	TRBJ2-7
CASSMLDSNQPQHF	TGTGCCAGTAGTATGCTCGATAGCAATCAGCCCCAGCATTTT	TRBV19	NA	NA	TRBJ1-5
CASSPNAGSDQPQHF	TGTGCCAGCTCACCCAACGCGGGGTCGGATCAGCCCCAGCATTTT	TRBV18	NA	NA	TRBJ1-5
CASSQDRAGSQPQHF	TGTGCCAGCAGCCAAGATAGAGCAGGGAGCCAGCCCCAGCATTTT	TRBV3-1/TRBV3-2	NA	NA	TRBJ1-5
CASKQGANEKLFF	TGTGCCAGCAAACAGGGGGCTAATGAAAAACTGTTTTTT	TRBV2	TRBD1	NA	TRBJ1-4
CAWSRQSNYGYTF	TGTGCCTGGAGTCGACAGTCGAACTATGGCTACACCTTC	TRBV30	NA	few	TRBJ1-2
CASSFAATYEQYF	TGTGCCAGCAGCTTCGCAGCAACCTACGAGCAGTACTTC	TRBV5-6	NA	NA	TRBJ2-7
CASSSAGGSYEQYF	TGTGCCAGCAGCTCCGCAGGGGGGTCCTACGAGCAGTACTTC	TRBV5-6	NA	NA	TRBJ2-7
CSVSGGVLGGQFF	TGCAGCGTTTCAGGGGGCGTATTGGGCGGGCAGTTCTTC	TRBV29-1	TRBD1	NA	TRBJ2-1
CASSQDVASYEQYF	TGCGCCAGCAGCCAAGATGTGGCCTCCTACGAGCAGTACTTC	TRBV4-3	NA	once	TRBJ2-7
CASDQRGTDGQPQHF	TGTGCCAGCGATCAAAGAGGGACAGATGGTCAGCCCCAGCATTTT	TRBV3-1/TRBV3-2	TRBD1	NA	TRBJ1-5
CASSQGLADTYEQYF	TGTGCCAGCAGCCAAGGACTAGCGGACACCTACGAGCAGTACTTC	TRBV4-2	TRBD2	NA	TRBJ2-7
CASGDRGRDTEAFF	TGCGCCAGCGGGGACAGGGGACGGGACACTGAAGCTTTCTTT	TRBV5-1	TRBD1	NA	TRBJ1-1
CASSIGPGRREKLFF	TGTGCCAGTAGTATAGGCCCGGGGCGTCGGGAAAAACTGTTTTTT	TRBV19	NA	NA	TRBJ1-4
CASSLRERGTEAFF	TGTGCCAGCAGCCTCAGGGAGAGGGGCACTGAAGCTTTCTTT	TRBV4-2	NA	few	TRBJ1-1
CASSQGLAGGPYTDTQYF	TGTGCCAGCAGTCAGGGACTAGCGGGGGGGCCCTACACAGATACGCAGTATTTT	TRBV5-6	TRBD2	NA	TRBJ2-3
CASSSSVEDSIYNSPLHF	TGTGCCAGCAGCTCCTCGGTCGAGGACAGCATTTATAATTCACCCCTCCACTTT	TRBV9	NA	NA	TRBJ1-6
CASSFGLAGTYEQYF	TGTGCCAGCAGCTTCGGACTAGCGGGGACCTACGAGCAGTACTTC	TRBV7-3	TRBD2	NA	TRBJ2-7
CASSSPGGYTF	TGTGCCAGCAGTTCCCCCGGTGGCTACACCTTC	TRBV6-5	NA	few	TRBJ1-2
CASSQDRFLNSPLHF	TGCGCCAGCAGCCAAGACAGGTTCTTGAATTCACCCCTCCACTTT	TRBV4-1	NA	NA	TRBJ1-6
CASSKAAPDEQYF	TGTGCCAGCAGTAAGGCCGCGCCGGACGAGCAGTACTTC	TRBV2	NA	once	TRBJ2-7